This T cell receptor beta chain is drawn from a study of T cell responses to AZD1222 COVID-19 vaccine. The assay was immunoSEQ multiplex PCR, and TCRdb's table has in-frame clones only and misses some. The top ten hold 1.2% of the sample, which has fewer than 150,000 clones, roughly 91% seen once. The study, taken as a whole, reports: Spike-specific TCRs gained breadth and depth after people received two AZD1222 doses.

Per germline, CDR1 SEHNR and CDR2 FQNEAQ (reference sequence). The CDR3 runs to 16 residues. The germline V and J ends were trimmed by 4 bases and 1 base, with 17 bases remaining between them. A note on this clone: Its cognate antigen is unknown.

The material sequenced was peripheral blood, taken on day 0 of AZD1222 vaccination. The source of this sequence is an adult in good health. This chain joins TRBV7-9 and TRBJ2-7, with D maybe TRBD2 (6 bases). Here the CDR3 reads CASSSTDGLSSYEQYF. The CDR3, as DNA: TGTGCCAGCAGCTCGACCGACGGACTATCATCCTACGAGCAGTACTTC. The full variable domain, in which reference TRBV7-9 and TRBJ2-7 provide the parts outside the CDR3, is DTGVSQNPRHKITKRGQNVTFRCDPISEHNRLYWYRQTLGQGPEFLTYFQNEAQLEKSRLLSDRFSAERPKGSFSTLEIQRTEQGDSAMYLCASSSTDGLSSYEQYFGPGTRLTVT.